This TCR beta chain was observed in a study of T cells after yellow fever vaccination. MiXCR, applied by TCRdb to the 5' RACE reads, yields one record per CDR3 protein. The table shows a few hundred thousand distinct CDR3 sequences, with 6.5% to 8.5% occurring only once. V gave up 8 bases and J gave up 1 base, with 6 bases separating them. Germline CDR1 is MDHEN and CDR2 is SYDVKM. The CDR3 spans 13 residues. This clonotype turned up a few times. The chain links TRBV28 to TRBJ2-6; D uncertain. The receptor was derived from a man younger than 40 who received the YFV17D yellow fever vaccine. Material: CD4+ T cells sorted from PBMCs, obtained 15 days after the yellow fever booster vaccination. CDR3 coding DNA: TGTGCCAGCGAAATGTCTGGGGCCAACGTCCTGACTTTC. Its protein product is CASEMSGANVLTF. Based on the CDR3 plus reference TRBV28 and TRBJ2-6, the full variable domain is DVKVTQSSRYLVKRTGEKVFLECVQDMDHENMFWYRQDPGLGLRLIYFSYDVKMKEKGDIPEGYSVSREKKERFSLILESASTNQTSMYLCASEMSGANVLTFGAGSRLTVL.